This TCR beta chain was identified during a study of naive and memory T cell subsets. Study-level results: Delayed type IV hypersensitivity infiltration was taken to explain higher tuberculin-site TCR counts.

V lost 4 bases and J lost 1, with 11 bases in between. The germline gives CDR1 SGHNT, CDR2 YYREEE (reference sequence). The CDR3 has 14 residues. Only a few counts were recorded for this clonotype. Its antigen remains unknown. Noted treatment: skin biopsy from PPD injection site in Mantoux-positive individual. A UMI-containing oligonucleotide was joined by 3' ligation to the TCR cDNA template. Four PCR rounds used nested alpha and beta constant region primers plus the SP2 primer. TCRdb reprocessed the UMI-ligation and nested PCR reads with MiXCR, giving one entry per CDR3 protein. The table has approximately 21,000 distinct CDR3 sequences, around 6% seen once.

The chain combines TRBV5-4 with TRBJ1-2; weak D call: TRBD1 (6 bases). This receptor was obtained from an adult in good health. Sequenced here: skin, sampled from a tuberculin skin test site. The CDR3 spells CASSMEGGNYGYTF. The DNA for the CDR3 is TGTGCCAGCAGCATGGAAGGGGGTAACTATGGCTACACCTTC.